The 19 T cell receptor beta chains presented below share a single source sample, sequenced in a study of patients and donors after allogeneic stem cell transplantation. TCRdb reanalysed the RT-PCR reads using MiXCR and keeps one entry per CDR3 protein. Altogether some 880,000 distinct CDR3 sequences are present, approximately 19% being singletons, with the ten largest covering 6%. Sample: blood, either unsorted or a sorted T cell fraction (not recorded which). The receptors stem from a human donor who was either an allogeneic HSCT recipient or a stem cell or donor lymphocyte infusion donor (not recorded which). It is not recorded whose cells these are; they may come from a transplant donor.

A few counts support this clonotype. This sequence joins TRBV12-3 or TRBV12-4 and TRBJ1-5; no clear D gene. The V end was cut by 5 bases, the J end by 0 bases, with 17 bases between. The length of the CDR3 is 17 residues. As DNA, the CDR3 is TGTGCCAGCAGTCCCCTAGGGTTTAAGGTTAGCAATCAGCCCCAGCATTTT. This encodes CASSPLGFKVSNQPQHF.

The V gene is TRBV3-1, the J gene TRBJ1-4; 8 bases agree with TRBD1. After removal of 3 bases from V and 12 bases from J, the junction contained 6 bases not matched to a gene. Germline V gene lookup returns CDR1 LGHDT and CDR2 YNNKEL (reference sequence). The CDR3 length is 13 residues. CDR3: CASSQAKQGELFF. The CDR3, as DNA: TGTGCCAGCAGCCAGGCAAAACAGGGGGAACTGTTTTTT.

This clonotype was picked up a small number of times. The V and J genes are TRBV29-1 and TRBJ1-2, with no clear D. CDR1 and CDR2 from the germline V gene are SQVTM and ANQGSEA. V lost 3 bases to trimming and J lost 2 bases, with 10 bases between them. The CDR3 runs 13 residues. This CDR3 is CSVDTGSNYGYTF. CDR3 sequence (DNA): TGCAGCGTTGATACGGGGTCGAACTATGGCTACACCTTC. Variable domain in full (rest from reference TRBV29-1 and TRBJ1-2): SAVISQKPSRDICQRGTSLTIQCQVDSQVTMMFWYRQQPGQSLTLIATANQGSEATYESGFVIDKFPISRPNLTFSTLTVSNMSPEDSSIYLCSVDTGSNYGYTFGSGTRLTVV.

The rearrangement links TRBV2 to TRBJ2-1, with 8 bases identical to TRBD1. The V and J ends lost 4 bases and 7 bases, in that order; junction bases with no gene match: 3. The germline V gene has CDR1 SNHLY and CDR2 FYNNEI. CDR3 length equals 13 residues. The CDR3 nucleotides read TGTGCCAGCAGTGTCAGGGGGCGGAATGAGCAGTTCTTC. Its translation: CASSVRGRNEQFF.

Only a few counts were recorded for this clonotype. The gene calls are TRBV9 and TRBJ1-6, with D unclear. The CDR3 spans 14 residues. The germline CDR1 and CDR2 sequences are SGDLS and YYNGEE. V shed 3 bases and J shed 9 bases, with 13 bases lying between them. CDR3 region: CASSEAKASSPLHF. DNA of the CDR3: TGTGCCAGCAGCGAGGCAAAGGCCAGTTCACCCCTCCACTTT. The full variable domain, in which reference TRBV9 and TRBJ1-6 provide the parts outside the CDR3, is DSGVTQTPKHLITATGQRVTLRCSPRSGDLSVYWYQQSLDQGLQFLIQYYNGEERAKGNILERFSAQQFPDLHSELNLSSLELGDSALYFCASSEAKASSPLHFGNGTRLTVT.

V usage is TRBV12-5 and J usage is TRBJ1-1; D gene unclear. The V gene's germline CDR1 is LGHNT and CDR2 FRNRAP. The CDR3 runs to 12 residues. V lost 6 bases to trimming and J lost 6 bases, with 11 bases between them. The CDR3 DNA sequence: TGTGCTAGTGGCCCATCTTACGCTGAAGCTTTCTTT. It specifies CASGPSYAEAFF.

The CDR3 protein is CASSSDRRGEKLFF. CDR3 bases: TGTGCCAGCTCGTCAGACAGGCGGGGTGAAAAACTGTTTTTT. The rearrangement uses TRBV18 and TRBJ1-4; D is possibly TRBD1 (6 bases). The CDR3 extends over 14 amino acids. Germline loops: CDR1 KGHSH, CDR2 LQKENI. V lost 6 bases to trimming and J lost 7 bases, with 15 bases between them.

This clonotype was observed once. A much larger clone differs from this one at a single base, so this may be a read error. The chain couples TRBV6-1 to TRBJ1-5, with 8 positions matching TRBD1. The CDR3 covers 14 residues. The junction had 2 bases not matched to a gene; V was cut back by 6 bases and J by 1 base. Per germline, CDR1 MNHNS and CDR2 SASEGT. CDR3 protein: CASRRTGSNQPQHF. CDR3 nucleotides: TGTGCCAGCAGGAGGACAGGGAGCAATCAGCCCCAGCATTTT.

The chain is built from TRBV6-6 and TRBJ1-1, with D uncertain. The CDR3 is 13 residues long. Trimming pared 7 bases from V and 1 base from J, leaving 10 bases between. Germline loops: CDR1 MNHNY, CDR2 SVGAGI (reference sequence). The CDR3 here is CASTRGGNTEAFF. The CDR3 DNA sequence: TGTGCCAGCACCCGTGGAGGGAACACTGAAGCTTTCTTT.

The chain has TRBV6-7 and TRBJ2-1; D might be TRBD1 or TRBD2, each matching 7 bases. TRBV6-7 is given ORF status, its function remaining uncertain. CDR3 length: 13 residues. Deletions cut 11 bases from V and 5 bases from J, with 16 bases between. CDR3 amino acids: CAGDQGGHNEQFF. CDR3 coding DNA: TGTGCCGGCGACCAGGGGGGGCACAATGAGCAGTTCTTC.

This clonotype was recorded at least ten times. In DNA form, the CDR3 reads TGTGCCAGCAGTTTGGGGGCGGGGGGCCACGCTCCCAACACAGATACGCAGTATTTT. It yields the protein CASSLGAGGHAPNTDTQYF. The chain couples TRBV27 to TRBJ2-3, with 8 bases matching TRBD2. The germline V gene encodes CDR1 MNHEY and CDR2 SMNVEV (reference sequence). This CDR3 contains 19 residues. Trimming took 3 bases from V and 2 from J; bases not matched to a gene: 16.

The table lists this clonotype with many counts. This sequence joins TRBV29-1 and TRBJ1-1; the D gene is possibly TRBD1 (5 bases). Germline CDR1 SQVTM, CDR2 ANQGSEA. V was cut by 1 base and J by 2 bases, with 11 bases left in between. This CDR3 is 14 amino acids long. The CDR3 sequence: CSVEVRGSNTEAFF. The CDR3 nucleotides read TGCAGCGTTGAAGTCCGGGGCTCAAACACTGAAGCTTTCTTT.

The chain carries TRBV24-1 and TRBJ1-3, with D maybe TRBD1 (5 bases). CDR1 is KGHDR, CDR2 SFDVKD, per germline. The CDR3 runs to 13 residues. V shed 9 bases and J shed 9 bases, with 17 bases lying between them. CDR3 in DNA: TGTGCCACCCAACCGGGACCGGTGGGCACCATATATTTT. Its protein product is CATQPGPVGTIYF.

The chain recombines TRBV9 with TRBJ2-3; weak D call: TRBD1 (6 bases). Trimming left V 0 bases short and J 2 bases short, with 13 bases between. Per the germline V gene, CDR1 is SGDLS and CDR2 is YYNGEE. This CDR3 contains 16 residues. CDR3 sequence reads: CASSVGGGQLTDTQYF. The CDR3 nucleotides are TGTGCCAGCAGCGTAGGGGGCGGACAGCTCACAGATACGCAGTATTTT.

Only a few counts were recorded for this clonotype. J is TRBJ2-5 and V is TRBV14, with D tentatively TRBD2 (5 bases). The germline V gene encodes CDR1 SGHDN and CDR2 FVKESK. Trimming shortened V by 4 bases and J by 7 bases, and 13 bases separated the two germline ends. CDR3 length: 13 amino acids. Here the CDR3 reads CASSLSSRGTQYF. The CDR3 nucleotides are TGTGCCAGCAGCCTCTCGTCCCGGGGGACCCAGTACTTC.

There are a few counts of this clonotype. This sequence joins TRBV12-3 or TRBV12-4 and TRBJ1-1, with 7 bases identical to TRBD1. V dropped 5 bases and J dropped 1; count of bases not matched to a gene: 7. This CDR3 is built from 15 residues. CDR3 in amino acids: CASSHSWTGNTEAFF. CDR3 DNA sequence: TGTGCCAGCAGTCACTCCTGGACAGGGAACACTGAAGCTTTCTTT.

The chain is built from TRBV12-3 or TRBV12-4 and TRBJ2-3, with D possibly matching TRBD1 (6 bases). V was pared by 5 bases and J by 2 bases, with 14 bases between. This CDR3 has 15 residues. This CDR3 is CASSTNRVVTDTQYF. The CDR3 DNA reads as TGTGCCAGCAGTACGAACAGGGTAGTCACAGATACGCAGTATTTT.

The chain carries TRBV12-3 or TRBV12-4 and TRBJ2-7; D remains unclear. The CDR3 length is 13 residues. V was cut by 4 bases and J by 7 bases, with 14 bases left in between. In DNA, the CDR3 is TGTGCCAGCAGTTCCGGTCCTCTTGTGGAGCAGTACTTC. It yields the protein CASSSGPLVEQYF.

The V call is TRBV14, the J call TRBJ2-1; 9 bases map to TRBD2. Trimming cost V 0 bases and J 6 bases; bases outside gene matches: 3. The CDR3 consists of 15 residues. From germline, CDR1 is SGHDN and CDR2 FVKESK. CDR3 bases: TGTGCCAGCAGCCAAGATAGCGGGAGAGTCAATGAGCAGTTCTTC. Its protein product is CASSQDSGRVNEQFF.